This entry lists 24 T cell receptor beta chains sequenced from one sample in a study of blood T cells in healthy people across ages. The authors ran a second PCR of 7 to 11 cycles using a sample-barcoded 5' primer and a J-beta primer mix. TCRdb independently ran MiXCR on the 5' RACE reads; one entry per CDR3 protein. The sample includes some 1.7 million distinct CDR3 sequences, roughly 28% of them seen just once. The sample consisted of blood. The source of these receptors is a woman under 40 in good health.

CDR3 region: CASSPSGSAQYF. Written as DNA, the CDR3 is TGTGCCAGCAGCCCTAGCGGGAGTGCGCAGTATTTT. V gene TRBV12-3 or TRBV12-4 combines with J gene TRBJ2-3; 10 bases line up with TRBD2. CDR3 length equals 12 residues. Unmatched junction bases numbered 4, after V lost 6 bases and J lost 10 bases.

The chain has TRBV7-2 and TRBJ2-5; TRBD2 agrees at 8 bases. This CDR3 is built from 15 residues. In germline, CDR1 is SGHTA, CDR2 FQGNSA. J lost 1 base, V lost 5 bases, and 6 bases had no gene match. The CDR3 reads CASSLSGASQETQYF. CDR3 nucleotides: TGTGCCAGCAGCCTTAGCGGGGCCTCCCAAGAGACCCAGTACTTC.

A word on this clonotype: Sequence at one end of the junction differs from germline and may be a read error. V usage is TRBV13 and J usage is TRBJ1-5, with a tentative D call TRBD1 (5 bases). The CDR3 is made up of 16 amino acids. Germline values: CDR1 PRHDT, CDR2 FYEKMQ (reference sequence). The CDR3 loop is CANSLGLGGIGQPQHF. CDR3 sequence (DNA): TGTGCCAACAGCTTGGGACTCGGTGGGATAGGTCAGCCCCAGCATTTT.

This clonotype was found many times. The CDR3 is CASSEAGLETQYF. CDR3 coding DNA: TGTGCCAGCAGCGAAGCGGGGTTGGAGACCCAGTACTTC. The J gene is TRBJ2-5, the V gene TRBV12-3 or TRBV12-4; 7 bases match TRBD2. CDR3 length equals 13 residues. With 6 bases clipped from V and 5 bases from J, the junction kept 6 bases outside the gene matches.

This clonotype came up a few times. V is TRBV10-3 and J is TRBJ2-7, with 7 bases that match TRBD2. Germline V gives CDR1 ENHRY, CDR2 SYGVKD. The CDR3 runs 13 residues. The junction had 12 bases not matched to a gene; V was cut back by 6 bases and J by 10 bases. CDR3 bases: TGTGCCATCAGCGAGACCGGGGGGAGCACCCAGTACTTC. Residues: CAISETGGSTQYF.

This clonotype occurred many times. The rearrangement links TRBV10-3 to TRBJ2-1; D may be TRBD1 (5 bases). The germline V gene has CDR1 ENHRY and CDR2 SYGVKD. The CDR3 contains 14 residues. V lost 7 bases and J lost 0, with 10 bases in between. The CDR3 DNA reads as TGTGCCATCAAAGGGGCGGCCTCCTACAATGAGCAGTTCTTC. Its translation: CAIKGAASYNEQFF.

This chain links TRBV7-2 with TRBJ2-3; D may be TRBD1 or TRBD2 (5 bases each). Germline-derived CDR1 and CDR2 are SGHTA and FQGNSA. CDR3 size: 15 residues. Deletions cut 8 bases from V and 5 bases from J, with 20 bases between. DNA for the CDR3: TGTGCCAGCGGCCCCCAAAGTGGTGGGGGAGATACGCAGTATTTT. This translates into CASGPQSGGGDTQYF.

The sample holds a few counts of this clonotype. This chain links TRBV7-9 with TRBJ2-7, with 14 bases lining up with TRBD2. The CDR3 runs to 17 residues. Losses at the gene ends were 2 bases for V and 2 bases for J; bases not matched to a gene: 5. Germline V gives CDR1 SEHNR, CDR2 FQNEAQ (reference sequence). The CDR3 nucleotides are TGTGCCAGCAGCTTATCCGGGGGACTAGCGGGAGCCTACGAGCAGTACTTC. It encodes CASSLSGGLAGAYEQYF.

This clonotype was recorded a few times. This chain joins TRBV18 and TRBJ2-7; maybe TRBD1 (5 bases). The CDR3 covers 14 residues. The germline V and J ends were trimmed by 2 bases and 2 bases, with 10 bases remaining between them. The germline CDR1 and CDR2 sequences are KGHSH and LQKENI. The CDR3 loop reads CASSPSVTAYEQYF. DNA of the CDR3: TGTGCCAGCTCACCAAGTGTGACAGCCTACGAGCAGTACTTC.

This clonotype was counted at least ten times. This chain links TRBV3-1 with TRBJ2-5; 8 positions agree with TRBD2. This CDR3 has 15 amino acids. Germline CDR1 and CDR2: LGHDT and YNNKEL (reference sequence). The V segment lost 3 bases and the J segment 7 bases; nucleotides outside the gene matches: 10. The CDR3 protein is CASSQVRGVLGTQYF. CDR3 bases: TGTGCCAGCAGCCAGGTGCGGGGGGTCCTTGGGACCCAGTACTTC.

This rearrangement joins TRBV5-5 to TRBJ2-5, with D possibly matching TRBD2 (5 bases). This CDR3 contains 15 residues. Germline V gene lookup returns CDR1 SGHKS and CDR2 YYEKEE (reference sequence). V dropped 4 bases and J dropped 7 bases, with 20 bases sitting between them. The DNA of the CDR3 is TGTGCCAGCAGCCAAGAACCGACAACTAGAGGGACCCAGTACTTC. It codes for CASSQEPTTRGTQYF.

The gene calls are TRBV20-1 and TRBJ2-1; no firm D call. V was trimmed by 6 bases and J by 4 bases, leaving 16 bases between them. The CDR3 runs to 14 residues. CDR1 and CDR2 from the germline V gene are DFQATT and SNEGSKA (reference sequence). CDR3 amino acids: CSAQRLAAYNEQFF. In DNA, the CDR3 is TGCAGTGCCCAGAGGTTGGCGGCGTACAATGAGCAGTTCTTC.

This clonotype has a count of ten or more. The gene calls are TRBV4-1 and TRBJ2-1; perhaps TRBD2 as D (5 bases). The V end was cut by 6 bases, the J end by 3 bases, with 12 bases between. Germline V gene data show CDR1 as MGHRA and CDR2 as YSYEKL. The CDR3 spans 14 residues. CDR3 sequence reads: CASSPTTGYNEQFF. In DNA form, the CDR3 reads TGCGCCAGCAGTCCGACTACCGGCTACAATGAGCAGTTCTTC.

Many counts were recorded for this clonotype. The chain uses TRBV4-3 and TRBJ2-5, with TRBD2 matching over 12 bases. This CDR3 has 16 amino acids. Germline V gene data show CDR1 as LGHNA and CDR2 as YSLEER. The J segment lost 2 bases and the V segment lost 3 bases, leaving 4 bases of the junction unmatched. The CDR3 DNA follows: TGCGCCAGCAGCCAGGGGACTAGCGGGCTACAAGAGACCCAGTACTTC. Its translation: CASSQGTSGLQETQYF.

The chain links TRBV18 to TRBJ1-2, with D possibly TRBD1 on 5 matching bases. CDR1 is KGHSH, CDR2 LQKENI, per germline. CDR3 size: 16 residues. V lost 3 bases and J 4 bases, leaving 18 bases between the germline ends. The CDR3 here is CASSPGSAAQGYGYTF. The CDR3 DNA reads as TGTGCCAGCTCACCGGGTAGCGCCGCGCAGGGCTATGGCTACACCTTC.

The sample holds many counts of this clonotype. The CDR3 sequence is CATSEGGNYNEQFF. CDR3 DNA sequence: TGTGCCACCAGTGAGGGCGGAAACTACAATGAGCAGTTCTTC. The V call is TRBV24-1, the J call TRBJ2-1; D ambiguous. The CDR3 spans 14 residues. Germline CDR1 reads KGHDR; CDR2 reads SFDVKD. The V gene lost 4 bases and the J gene lost 3 bases, with 9 bases spanning the gap.

This clonotype came up a few times. CDR3 sequence (DNA): TGTGCCAGCAGCGCGTTAGCGGGAGATACGCAGTATTTT. Residues: CASSALAGDTQYF. J is TRBJ2-3 and V is TRBV7-2; 7 bases line up with TRBD2. This CDR3 has 13 residues. From germline, CDR1 is SGHTA and CDR2 FQGNSA. V lost 5 bases, J lost 5 bases, and 4 bases stayed unmatched.

The CDR3, as DNA: TGTGCCAGCACCCTGAGGACTAGCGGGGCAGATACGCAGTATTTT. It translates to CASTLRTSGADTQYF. This chain uses TRBV28 with TRBJ2-3, with 12 bases identical to TRBD2. The V and J ends lost 7 bases and 4 bases, in that order; junction bases with no gene match: 6. In germline, CDR1 is MDHEN, CDR2 SYDVKM. This CDR3 has 15 amino acids.

The J gene is TRBJ2-3, the V gene TRBV9, with 7 positions matching TRBD2. Germline V gene lookup returns CDR1 SGDLS and CDR2 YYNGEE. With 7 bases clipped from V and 0 bases from J, the junction kept 14 bases outside the gene matches. The CDR3 is made up of 17 amino acids. The CDR3 reads CASSPPPLAASTDTQYF. CDR3 DNA: TGTGCCAGCTCACCACCCCCGCTAGCGGCGAGCACAGATACGCAGTATTTT.

V gene TRBV5-1 combines with J gene TRBJ2-3; 11 bases agree with TRBD2. V shed 5 bases and J 3 bases; nucleotides not matched to a gene: 11. The CDR3 is 17 residues long. Looked up from germline, CDR1 is SGHRS and CDR2 is YFSETQ. This CDR3 is CASSFQPVAGGTDTQYF. CDR3 bases: TGCGCCAGCAGTTTCCAACCTGTAGCGGGAGGGACAGATACGCAGTATTTT.

This clonotype was seen many times. The chain is built from TRBV10-1 and TRBJ2-3, with 9 positions matching TRBD1. The CDR3 is 15 residues long. Germline assignment: CDR1 WNHNN and CDR2 SYGVQD (reference sequence). V lost 6 bases to trimming and J lost 4 bases; unmatched junction nucleotides: 8. CDR3 sequence (DNA): TGCGCCAGCAGCGGCGGGACAGGGAATGCAGATACGCAGTATTTT. Amino acids: CASSGGTGNADTQYF.

As for this clonotype: This clone may be a read error of a much larger clone one base away. The chain recombines TRBV10-3 with TRBJ2-1, with D tentatively TRBD1 or TRBD2 (5 bases each). The CDR3 is 16 residues long. Trimming removed 5 bases at V and 10 bases at J, with 24 bases between. Germline values: CDR1 ENHRY, CDR2 SYGVKD. CDR3 amino acids: CAISPSARDGTYEQFF. The CDR3 DNA reads as TGTGCCATCAGTCCTTCGGCAAGGGACGGGACCTACGAGCAGTTCTTC.

The V gene is TRBV12-3 or TRBV12-4, the J gene TRBJ2-1; the D is unclear. The V gene lost 3 bases and the J gene lost 6 bases, with 12 bases spanning the gap. The CDR3 is 14 residues long. CDR3 sequence: CASSLGEWCNEQFF. CDR3 DNA sequence: TGTGCCAGCAGTTTGGGCGAGTGGTGCAATGAGCAGTTCTTC.

The rearrangement links TRBV19 to TRBJ1-1, with unresolved D. The CDR3 is 14 amino acids. Trimming stripped 3 bases from V and 5 bases from J, with 13 bases between. Germline CDR1 and CDR2: LNHDA and SQIVND (reference sequence). The CDR3 bases are TGTGCCAGTAGTATCGGGGAAAGGAGAACTGAAGCTTTCTTT. Its translation is CASSIGERRTEAFF.